A selection of T cell receptor beta chains follows, all from one sample in a study of CD8+CD57+ T cells in acquired aplastic anemia. TCRdb itself ran the reads through MiXCR, one entry per CDR3 protein. The data contain 200,000 to 300,000 distinct CDR3 sequences, 65% to 90% of them singletons. The sequencing input was sorted CD4+, CD8+, or CD8+CD57+ T cells (not recorded which) from PBMCs. The receptor set was obtained from a human donor with aplastic anemia. CDR3s leave out the opening cysteine and the closing phenylalanine or tryptophan.

v_call,cdr3_aa
TRBV7-9,ASSFERSGGIYEYT
TRBV7-8,ASSLGRGPAAANVLT
TRBV10-3,AIRGGGGGEQF
TRBV20-1,SASGGGDEQY
TRBV2,ASSKTGATNEKLF
TRBV20-1,SATTRAYEQY
TRBV2,ASVAGGVNEQF
TRBV19,ASSGTGKNQETQY
TRBV7-9,ATSRGREQETEAF
TRBV7-6,ASSLAHGKTEAF
TRBV5-4,ASSLGWSTYEQY
TRBV7-3,ASSSGRTRRQPQH
TRBV6-6,ASSYEGGNNSPLH
TRBV7-2,ASSLAGVPETQY
TRBV7-2,ASRATSGRAPYEQY
TRBV7-9,ASSLGRESEKLF
TRBV19,ASSTSGAGELF
TRBV7-8,ASSLAGGDDTQ
TRBV9,ASSVYQNSYNGY
TRBV6-5,ASSLTDSGANVLT
TRBV9,ASSLARGSPTSRY
TRBV11-3,ASSLDLTGNNQA
TRBV7-2,ASSASTRSNQPQH
TRBV7-7,ASSLSPRNEQSLH
TRBV20-1,SANTGNTEAF
TRBV9,ASSVPLDGGSRDGYT
TRBV7-2,ASSPDFATQY
TRBV7-8,ASSIARGASNQQF
TRBV20-1,SARDWASREIQETQY
TRBV7-9,ASGDRGTGTQY
TRBV24-1,ATSAPPGDEQF
TRBV7-8,ASSVDPGATATQY
TRBV7-3,ASSLALAGGPDT
TRBV7-2,ASSLTGGGTEGF
TRBV12-3/TRBV12-4,ASSFNEQFFGPGF
TRBV6-1,ASIGANLYNSPLH
TRBV11-1,ASSLELAGDNEQF
TRBV9,ASSLELTANTDAF
TRBV7-9,ASSRGHPCRRDS
TRBV9,ASSWGPGSQYFYT
TRBV20-1,SASGKARSGEAF